One and the same sample provided the 24 T cell receptor beta chains below, sequenced in a study of cytomegalovirus exposure and HLA in healthy donors. This PCR relied on a set of 60 Vbeta primers and 13 Jbeta primers. Clones were read by immunoSEQ multiplex PCR, and TCRdb kept only the in-frame ones, dropping some. Of roughly 150,000 clones listed, approximately 70% are singletons. The sample consisted of PBMCs. These receptors all come from a woman younger than 45 in good health and CMV-seronegative.

This chain connects TRBV4-1 to TRBJ1-1, with 8 bases matching TRBD1. V lost 0 bases to trimming and J lost 5 bases; unmatched junction nucleotides: 14. The CDR3 runs to 18 residues. From germline, CDR1 is MGHRA and CDR2 YSYEKL. The CDR3 spells CASSQEGVRGLGRTEAFF. CDR3 nucleotide sequence: TGCGCCAGCAGCCAAGAGGGGGTCAGGGGGCTCGGGAGGACTGAAGCTTTCTTT.

The chain recombines TRBV18 with TRBJ1-1; D possibly corresponds to TRBD1 (6 bases). Germline CDR1 KGHSH, CDR2 LQKENI. Between the trimmed V and J ends, which lost 5 bases and 4 bases, there was a span of 14 bases. This CDR3 contains 14 residues. This chain's CDR3 is CASSTGFTGTEAFF. CDR3 nucleotide sequence: TGTGCCAGCTCAACAGGGTTTACAGGCACTGAAGCTTTCTTT.

This clone was recorded a few times. The chain couples TRBV18 to TRBJ1-2; 10 nucleotides match TRBD1. V trimming: 4 bases; J trimming: 5 bases; junction bases outside the gene matches: 16. Per the germline V gene, CDR1 is KGHSH and CDR2 is LQKENI. The CDR3 length is 18 residues. CDR3 protein: CASSLANRDRGSDYGYTF. Written as DNA, the CDR3 is TGTGCCAGCTCACTGGCAAACCGGGACAGGGGTTCGGATTATGGCTACACCTTC.

The V and J genes are TRBV2 and TRBJ2-7; 7 bases map to TRBD2. The CDR3 has 13 residues. From germline, CDR1 is SNHLY and CDR2 FYNNEI. V lost 8 bases and J lost 5; bases outside the gene matches: 9. This CDR3 reads CASETSMVDEQYF. The DNA of the CDR3 is TGTGCCAGCGAGACTAGCATGGTCGACGAGCAGTACTTC.

The chain combines TRBV5-1 with TRBJ2-7; the match to TRBD1 covers 11 bases. V gave up 0 bases and J gave up 5 bases; unmatched junction bases: 7. The CDR3 runs 16 residues. Germline CDR1 SGHRS, CDR2 YFSETQ. The chain's CDR3 is CASSLVFGQGANEQYF. The CDR3, as DNA: TGCGCCAGCAGCTTGGTCTTTGGACAGGGGGCCAACGAGCAGTACTTC.

This chain joins TRBV5-8 and TRBJ2-1, with 8 positions matching TRBD1. Looked up from germline, CDR1 is SGHTS and CDR2 is YDEGEE. The CDR3 sequence is 17 residues long. V was pared by 4 bases and J by 2 bases, with 11 bases of the junction left unmatched. CDR3 loop: CASSAMSGTGTYNEQFF. In nucleotides, the CDR3 is TGTGCCAGCAGCGCCATGTCCGGGACAGGAACCTACAATGAGCAGTTCTTC.

Only a few counts were recorded for this clone. In nucleotides, the CDR3 is TGTGCCAGCAGCCGGGACAGGGGTAGGGCCCCCTACACCGGGGAGCTGTTTTTT. Protein product: CASSRDRGRAPYTGELFF. The rearrangement joins TRBV27 to TRBJ2-2; 10 positions agree with TRBD1. Trimming removed 6 bases from V and 3 bases from J; junction bases left unmatched: 13. The CDR3 sequence is 18 residues long. Germline V lookup: CDR1 MNHEY, CDR2 SMNVEV (reference sequence).

Written as DNA, the CDR3 is TGTGCCGCGGGGAGCTCCTATAATTCACCCCTCCACTTT. The encoded protein is CAAGSSYNSPLHF. The chain has TRBV7-8 and TRBJ1-6; unclear D gene. V was trimmed by 11 bases and J by 0 bases, leaving 8 bases between them. The CDR3 extends over 13 amino acids. The germline V gene has CDR1 SGHVS and CDR2 FQNEAQ.

The chain is built from TRBV19 and TRBJ2-1; weak D call: TRBD2 (6 bases). Germline CDR1 and CDR2: LNHDA and SQIVND (reference sequence). The CDR3 contains 16 residues. V shed 5 bases and J shed 0 bases, with 14 bases lying between them. This chain's CDR3 is CASSPGAGPSYNEQFF. In DNA, the CDR3 is TGTGCCAGTAGTCCGGGAGCCGGGCCCTCCTACAATGAGCAGTTCTTC. Supplemented by reference TRBV19 and TRBJ2-1, the full variable domain reads DGGITQSPKYLFRKEGQNVTLSCEQNLNHDAMYWYRQDPGQGLRLIYYSQIVNDFQKGDIAEGYSVSREKKESFPLTVTSAQKNPTAFYLCASSPGAGPSYNEQFFGPGTRLTVL.

CDR3 loop: CASSPGGTGKRSPLHF. In nucleotides, the CDR3 is TGTGCCAGCAGTCCCGGAGGGACAGGGAAGCGGTCACCCCTCCACTTT. The chain employs TRBV27 and TRBJ1-6; 9 bases are shared with TRBD1. The germline V gene encodes CDR1 MNHEY and CDR2 SMNVEV (reference sequence). The J segment lost 10 bases and the V segment lost 5 bases, leaving 12 bases of the junction unmatched. The length of the CDR3 is 16 residues.

This clone was seen more than once but under ten times. The rearrangement uses TRBV5-1 and TRBJ1-1; TRBD1 might be the D (6 bases). The CDR3 contains 14 residues. CDR1 is SGHRS, CDR2 YFSETQ, per germline. Trimming removed 0 bases at V and 4 bases at J, with 10 bases between. This CDR3 is CASSLGGRGTEAFF. The CDR3 DNA is TGCGCCAGCAGCTTGGGGGGGCGCGGCACTGAAGCTTTCTTT.

The chain links TRBV19 to TRBJ2-7; possible D gene TRBD1, 6 bases. Germline lookup yields CDR1 LNHDA and CDR2 SQIVND (reference sequence). Deletions cut 3 bases from V and 7 bases from J, with 10 bases between. The CDR3 is made up of 12 amino acids. In DNA, the CDR3 is TGTGCCAGTAGTATCATCAGGGGAGAGCAGTACTTC. This gives the protein CASSIIRGEQYF. Filled out from reference TRBV19 and TRBJ2-7, the complete variable domain reads DGGITQSPKYLFRKEGQNVTLSCEQNLNHDAMYWYRQDPGQGLRLIYYSQIVNDFQKGDIAEGYSVSREKKESFPLTVTSAQKNPTAFYLCASSIIRGEQYFGPGTRLTVT.

The J gene is TRBJ2-7, the V gene TRBV7-2; TRBD2 agrees at 9 bases. J lost 2 bases, V lost 5 bases, and 7 bases had no gene match. The CDR3 extends over 15 amino acids. Germline V gene sequence: CDR1 SGHTA, CDR2 FQGNSA. The CDR3 nucleotides read TGTGCCAGCAGCGCGGGTAGCGGGGGTACCTACGAGCAGTACTTC. Its translation is CASSAGSGGTYEQYF. Combining the CDR3 with reference TRBV7-2 and TRBJ2-7 gives the whole variable domain GAGVSQSPSNKVTEKGKDVELRCDPISGHTALYWYRQSLGQGLEFLIYFQGNSAPDKSGLPSDRFSAERTGGSVSTLTIQRTQQEDSAVYLCASSAGSGGTYEQYFGPGTRLTVT.

The sample holds one count of this clone. J is TRBJ1-1 and V is TRBV28; 7 bases match TRBD1. Germline V lookup: CDR1 MDHEN, CDR2 SYDVKM. The CDR3 covers 13 residues. V was pared by 6 bases and J by 1 base, with 2 bases of the junction left unmatched. The CDR3 sequence is CASSRTGNTEAFF. DNA of the CDR3: TGTGCCAGCAGCAGGACAGGGAACACTGAAGCTTTCTTT.

This clone has just a few counts. The CDR3 is CAWSVPRIRGTGNTIYF. For the CDR3, the DNA is TGTGCCTGGAGTGTCCCCCGAATCAGGGGAACTGGAAACACCATATATTTT. The chain is built from TRBV30 and TRBJ1-3; tentative D call: TRBD1 (6 bases). Germline loops: CDR1 GTSNPN, CDR2 SVGIG (reference sequence). V lost 0 bases, J lost 2 bases, and 17 bases lay in between. The CDR3 length is 17 residues.

The J gene is TRBJ2-3, the V gene TRBV4-2, with TRBD1 as a possible D gene (6 bases). The CDR3 loop spans 14 amino acids. Trimming removed 1 base at V and 2 bases at J, with 7 bases between. CDR1 and CDR2 (germline): LGHNA, YNFKEQ. The DNA for the CDR3 is TGTGCCAGCAGCCAAGGGGACAACACAGATACGCAGTATTTT. Translated: CASSQGDNTDTQYF.

This clone is a singleton in its sample. The chain couples TRBV10-3 to TRBJ2-3; 7 bases are a match to TRBD2. The trim removed 11 bases at V and 2 bases at J, leaving 4 bases unmatched. Germline assignment: CDR1 ENHRY and CDR2 SYGVKD. CDR3 length equals 12 residues. CDR3 protein: CAVGLDTDTQYF. As DNA, the CDR3 is TGTGCCGTCGGACTAGACACAGATACGCAGTATTTT.

The chain employs TRBV7-2 and TRBJ2-1, with 8 bases fitting TRBD1. Germline CDR1 and CDR2: SGHTA and FQGNSA. The CDR3 totals 15 residues. With V trimmed by 2 bases and J by 6 bases, 6 bases remained unmatched. CDR3 nucleotides: TGTGCCAGCAGCTTACGGCGTACAGGGGGCAATGAGCAGTTCTTC. The encoded protein is CASSLRRTGGNEQFF.

The V call is TRBV6-5, the J call TRBJ1-2, with a possible D match to TRBD1 (5 bases). Deletions cut 10 bases from V and 5 bases from J, with 17 bases between. The CDR3 is 13 amino acids. CDR1 and CDR2 from the germline V gene are MNHEY and SVGAGI. The CDR3 nucleotides read TGTGCCACACCTTATCGACAGTGGTATGGCTACACCTTC. Encoded protein: CATPYRQWYGYTF.

V usage is TRBV7-8 and J usage is TRBJ2-5; TRBD2 aligns across 7 bases. The CDR3 totals 19 residues. V was clipped by 5 bases and J by 0 bases; unmatched bases: 18. Germline loops: CDR1 SGHVS, CDR2 FQNEAQ. The DNA of the CDR3 is TGTGCCAGCAGCCCCAGACTAGGGAGGGAGTCCGGTTACCAAGAGACCCAGTACTTC. Translating it yields CASSPRLGRESGYQETQYF.

The V call is TRBV29-1, the J call TRBJ2-3; TRBD2 agrees at 8 bases. Germline V CDR1 and CDR2: SQVTM, ANQGSEA. The CDR3 consists of 14 residues. Germline trimming cut 6 bases from V and 6 bases from J; bases unmatched to any gene: 11. CDR3 sequence reads: CSVVQDSGGDTQYF. Written as DNA, the CDR3 is TGCAGCGTGGTTCAAGATTCGGGAGGGGATACGCAGTATTTT.

The V call is TRBV7-9, the J call TRBJ2-1; D possibly corresponds to TRBD1 (5 bases). CDR1 and CDR2 from the germline V gene are SEHNR and FQNEAQ (reference sequence). With 7 bases removed from V and 4 bases from J, the gap between germline ends came to 17 bases. The CDR3 is 15 residues long. The CDR3 DNA reads as TGTGCCAGCACCCCCGAGACAGACCCATACAATGAGCAGTTCTTC. This encodes CASTPETDPYNEQFF. Filled out from reference TRBV7-9 and TRBJ2-1, the complete variable domain reads DTGVSQNPRHKITKRGQNVTFRCDPISEHNRLYWYRQTLGQGPEFLTYFQNEAQLEKSRLLSDRFSAERPKGSFSTLEIQRTEQGDSAMYLCASTPETDPYNEQFFGPGTRLTVL.

This sequence joins TRBV5-5 and TRBJ2-4; D is uncertain. The CDR3 extends over 13 amino acids. Trimming shortened V by 0 bases and J by 5 bases, and 6 bases separated the two germline ends. Germline CDR1 SGHKS, CDR2 YYEKEE (reference sequence). In DNA, the CDR3 is TGTGCCAGCAGCTTGGCGGTAGAAAACATTCAGTACTTC. It translates to CASSLAVENIQYF.

This clone has just one count. DNA of the CDR3: TGTGCCAGCAGTACCCAGGGGGCATTCTATGGCTACACCTTC. This gives the protein CASSTQGAFYGYTF. The chain employs TRBV6-1 and TRBJ1-2; 8 positions agree with TRBD1. The CDR3 extends over 14 amino acids. From germline, CDR1 is MNHNS and CDR2 SASEGT. The ends lost 5 bases at V and 4 bases at J; junction bases unmatched: 6.